In this sample, the clone carrying this T cell receptor beta chain turned up a few times. Its cognate antigen is unknown. Between the trimmed V and J ends, which lost 3 bases and 6 bases, there was a span of 17 bases. The germline V gene has CDR1 DFQATT and CDR2 SNEGSKA (reference sequence). This CDR3 contains 14 residues. Sample-barcoded 5' priming and a J-beta primer mix drove a second PCR of about 6 to 12 cycles. TCRdb reanalysed the 5' RACE reads using MiXCR and keeps one entry per CDR3 protein. The sample has hundreds of thousands of distinct CDR3 sequences, approximately 22% seen once. Healthy individuals of Caucasian origin from Russia, aged roughly 6 to 95, served as donors. A minimum of 5.5 micrograms of total RNA was extracted per sample. This sample was included in a study of blood T cells in healthy people across ages. Study at large: Through template switching, about one barcoded beta molecule was captured per two T cells, as measured in model experiments.

Study results and caveats: The fall in TCR beta diversity per million T cells was roughly linear with age.

The TCR was taken from a man aged 70-80 years in good health. The chain is built from TRBV20-1 and TRBJ2-5, with TRBD1 as a possible D gene (6 bases). Specimen: blood. CDR3 protein: CSARGNREVKTQYF. The CDR3 DNA follows: TGCAGTGCTAGGGGAAACAGGGAAGTAAAGACCCAGTACTTC.